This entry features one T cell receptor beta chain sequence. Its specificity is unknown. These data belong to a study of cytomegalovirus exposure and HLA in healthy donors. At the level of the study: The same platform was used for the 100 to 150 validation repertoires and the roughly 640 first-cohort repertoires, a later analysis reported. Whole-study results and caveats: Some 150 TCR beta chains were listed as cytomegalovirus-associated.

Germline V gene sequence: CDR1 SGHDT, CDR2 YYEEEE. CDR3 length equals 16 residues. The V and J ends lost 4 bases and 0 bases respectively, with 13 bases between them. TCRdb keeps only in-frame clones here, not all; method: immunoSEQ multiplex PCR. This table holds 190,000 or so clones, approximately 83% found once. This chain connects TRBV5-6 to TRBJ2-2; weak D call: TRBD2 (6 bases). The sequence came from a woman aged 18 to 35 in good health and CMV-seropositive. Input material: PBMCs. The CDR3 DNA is TGTGCCAGCAGCGGGGGGACCAGGGCGAACACCGGGGAGCTGTTTTTT. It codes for CASSGGTRANTGELFF.